This T cell receptor (beta chain) is drawn from a study of regulatory T cells in long-lasting Graves disease. Findings and caveats of the study: Newly diagnosed patients shared about a thousand public clonotypes; persistent patients shared a few thousand. Blood alone, not thyroid tissue, was studied.

Investigators prepared the TCR beta libraries by applying iRepertoire HTBI primers and Arm-PCR of CDR3 regions. TCRdb ran MiXCR on the multiplex PCR reads and lists one entry per CDR3 protein. The sample lists 300,000 to 400,000 distinct CDR3 sequences; 16% were seen once. This clonotype was seen at least ten times. The antigen is undetermined. The CDR3 loop spans 14 amino acids. Trimming removed 1 base at V and 0 bases at J, with 4 bases between. Germline V lookup: CDR1 MNHEY, CDR2 SVGEGT. Time point given: newly diagnosed GD, antithyroid drugs for less than 3 months. Making the TCR library involved RNA that had been extracted from PBMCs. The sample was also reused in another study, on T cells in Graves' hyperthyroidism and ophthalmopathy. That work contributes: In the first-round RT-PCR of the TCR CDR3, the HTBI primer set was used. Most thyroid-expanded clonotypes above 0.001 were also found in blood.

Material: peripheral blood mononuclear cells (PBMCs), obtained at new diagnosis, from a patient treated with antithyroid drugs. This sequence originates from a man in his forties or fifties with Graves disease. The chain uses TRBV6-2 or TRBV6-3 and TRBJ1-5; D ambiguous. CDR3 DNA sequence: TGTGCCAGCAGTTACTTAGATAGCAATCAGCCCCAGCATTTT. Translating it yields CASSYLDSNQPQHF.